A single sample gave rise to the 16 T cell receptor beta chains below, sequenced in a study of blood T cell repertoires in COVID-19. Assay used: immunoSEQ multiplex PCR; TCRdb lists only in-frame clones, some missing. The table shows more than 150,000 clones, with just under 90% occurring only once. The specimen sequenced was peripheral blood. These receptors all stem from a woman under 30 who had recovered from COVID-19.

The chain uses TRBV5-6 and TRBJ2-2; maybe TRBD1 (5 bases). Germline values: CDR1 SGHDT, CDR2 YYEEEE. The CDR3 is 16 residues long. The ends were cut back, 1 base at V and 1 base at J, with 11 bases in the middle. The CDR3 nucleotides read TGTGCCAGCAGCTTGAGGGGTAAGGGGAACACCGGGGAGCTGTTTTTT. Translating gives CASSLRGKGNTGELFF.

The genes are TRBV4-3 and TRBJ2-5; a weak D match, TRBD1 (6 bases). The CDR3 contains 15 residues. Trimming took 2 bases from V and 1 from J, leaving 11 bases between them. Germline V gene data show CDR1 as LGHNA and CDR2 as YSLEER. Here the CDR3 DNA reads TGCGCCAGCAGCCAAACGACAGGTATCCAAGAGACCCAGTACTTC. It is translated as CASSQTTGIQETQYF.

Details on this clone: Other DNA sequences in the sample encode the same CDR3. The chain combines TRBV9 with TRBJ2-2; a possible D gene is TRBD1 (6 bases). V was trimmed by 0 bases and J by 5 bases, leaving 11 bases between them. CDR3 size: 15 residues. Germline CDR1 is SGDLS and CDR2 is YYNGEE. The CDR3 loop reads CASSVARGPTGELFF. The CDR3 nucleotides are TGTGCCAGCAGCGTAGCCAGGGGACCGACCGGGGAGCTGTTTTTT.

This chain's CDR3 is CASSFGSGGLNTGELFF. CDR3 in DNA: TGCGCCAGCAGCTTTGGCAGCGGGGGGTTGAACACCGGGGAGCTGTTTTTT. The V gene is TRBV5-1, the J gene TRBJ2-2, with TRBD2 identical over 9 bases. CDR1 is SGHRS and CDR2 is YFSETQ in the germline V gene. The V segment lost 2 bases and the J segment 1 base; nucleotides outside the gene matches: 6. The CDR3 is 17 residues long.

This chain joins TRBV11-2 and TRBJ2-3; TRBD2 agrees at 14 bases. Looked up from germline, CDR1 is SGHAT and CDR2 is FQNNGV. V lost 5 bases, J lost 2 bases, and 3 bases stayed unmatched. This CDR3 region has 16 residues. CDR3 protein: CASSKTSGGATDTQYF. CDR3 DNA: TGTGCCAGCAGCAAGACTAGCGGGGGGGCCACAGATACGCAGTATTTT.

The J gene is TRBJ2-3, the V gene TRBV4-1; D possibly corresponds to TRBD2 (5 bases). This CDR3 has 15 residues. Germline V lookup: CDR1 MGHRA, CDR2 YSYEKL. The V end lost 3 bases, the J end lost 4 bases, and 14 bases lay between the germline ends. The CDR3 bases are TGCGCCAGCAGCCAGACTCTAGCTATGGCAGATACGCAGTATTTT. This encodes CASSQTLAMADTQYF.

A remark on this clone: The identical CDR3 is also encoded by other nucleotide sequences in the sample. The chain has TRBV2 and TRBJ2-3; no clear D. Germline CDR1 SNHLY, CDR2 FYNNEI. V dropped 6 bases and J dropped 5 bases, with 6 bases sitting between them. This CDR3 region has 11 residues. The CDR3 sequence is CASRSRDTQYF. The CDR3 DNA sequence: TGTGCCAGCAGGTCCAGAGATACGCAGTATTTT. The whole variable domain, filled in from reference TRBV2 and TRBJ2-3, reads EPEVTQTPSHQVTQMGQEVILRCVPISNHLYFYWYRQILGQKVEFLVSFYNNEISEKSEIFDDQFSVERPDGSNFTLKIRSTKLEDSAMYFCASRSRDTQYFGPGTRLTVL.

This sequence joins TRBV6-5 and TRBJ1-2; TRBD1 is a possible D gene (6 bases). The CDR3 has 12 residues. V was trimmed by 10 bases and J by 4 bases, leaving 13 bases between them. Germline loops: CDR1 MNHEY, CDR2 SVGAGI. CDR3 loop: CATGGPFYGYTF. As DNA, the CDR3 is TGTGCCACGGGGGGGCCATTCTATGGCTACACCTTC.

The rearrangement links TRBV5-4 to TRBJ1-1, with D perhaps matching TRBD1 (5 bases). Germline V gene sequence: CDR1 SGHNT, CDR2 YYREEE (reference sequence). V lost 4 bases and J 3 bases, leaving 13 bases between the germline ends. The CDR3 sequence is 14 residues long. The CDR3, as DNA: TGTGCCAGCAGCCCCCGGCCGGGGGACACTGAAGCTTTCTTT. It is translated as CASSPRPGDTEAFF.

This chain uses TRBV5-1 with TRBJ2-1; 7 bases align to TRBD2. Germline V gives CDR1 SGHRS, CDR2 YFSETQ. CDR3 length: 15 amino acids. J gave up 9 bases and V 0 bases, and 9 bases lay outside the gene matches. The CDR3: CASSLALAASGEQFF. The CDR3 nucleotides are TGCGCCAGCAGCTTGGCCCTAGCGGCATCCGGTGAGCAGTTCTTC.

The chain links TRBV5-1 to TRBJ2-1; TRBD2 agrees at 9 bases. The CDR3 sequence is 15 residues long. Trimming took 7 bases from V and 7 from J; bases not matched to a gene: 12. Looked up from germline, CDR1 is SGHRS and CDR2 is YFSETQ. CDR3 nucleotide sequence: TGCGCCAGCGTGAGGCTAGCGGGAAACAATAATGAGCAGTTCTTC. Residues: CASVRLAGNNNEQFF.

This clone has a single count. The rearrangement joins TRBV7-2 to TRBJ1-2, with TRBD1 identical over 9 bases. The CDR3 consists of 15 residues. Germline-derived CDR1 and CDR2 are SGHTA and FQGNSA. The J segment lost 8 bases and the V segment lost 5 bases, leaving 12 bases of the junction unmatched. CDR3 DNA sequence: TGTGCCAGCAGCCCGACACCTGAGACAGGGGGGGGCTACACCTTC. The encoded protein is CASSPTPETGGGYTF.

The chain is built from TRBV9 and TRBJ2-6, with TRBD1 matching over 7 bases. Unmatched junction bases numbered 9, after V lost 0 bases and J lost 0 bases. Germline loops: CDR1 SGDLS, CDR2 YYNGEE. The CDR3 is made up of 19 amino acids. The CDR3 DNA is TGTGCCAGCAGCGTAGCTACGACAGGGCCCTACTCTGGGGCCAACGTCCTGACTTTC. Encoded protein: CASSVATTGPYSGANVLTF.

V and J are TRBV7-9 and TRBJ2-3; the D gene is possibly TRBD2 (5 bases). Germline loops: CDR1 SEHNR, CDR2 FQNEAQ (reference sequence). V lost 1 base and J 6 bases, leaving 14 bases between the germline ends. The CDR3 runs 15 residues. The CDR3 loop is CASSLGIGEMDTQYF. CDR3 nucleotide sequence: TGTGCCAGCAGCTTAGGAATTGGGGAGATGGATACGCAGTATTTT. The complete variable domain, with remaining parts taken from reference TRBV7-9 and TRBJ2-3, reads DTGVSQNPRHKITKRGQNVTFRCDPISEHNRLYWYRQTLGQGPEFLTYFQNEAQLEKSRLLSDRFSAERPKGSFSTLEIQRTEQGDSAMYLCASSLGIGEMDTQYFGPGTRLTVL.

The V and J genes are TRBV5-1 and TRBJ2-6, with D hard to call. Germline CDR1 is SGHRS and CDR2 is YFSETQ. This CDR3 comprises 17 residues. The V end lost 5 bases, the J end lost 0 bases, and 15 bases lay between the germline ends. CDR3 nucleotides: TGCGCCAGCAGATCTATAGTTTCGTCCTCTGGGGCCAACGTCCTGACTTTC. Translating it yields CASRSIVSSSGANVLTF. Using reference TRBV5-1 and TRBJ2-6 for the parts outside the CDR3, the full variable domain is KAGVTQTPRYLIKTRGQQVTLSCSPISGHRSVSWYQQTPGQGLQFLFEYFSETQRNKGNFPGRFSGRQFSNSRSEMNVSTLELGDSALYLCASRSIVSSSGANVLTFGAGSRLTVL.

The chain links TRBV6-6 to TRBJ1-1, with a tentative D call TRBD1 (6 bases). Trimming took 6 bases from V and 4 from J, leaving 15 bases between them. CDR3 length: 14 amino acids. Germline V lookup: CDR1 MNHNY, CDR2 SVGAGI (reference sequence). The DNA of the CDR3 is TGTGCCAGCAGGTCGGGGGGCGGGAGCACTGAAGCTTTCTTT. Its protein product is CASRSGGGSTEAFF.